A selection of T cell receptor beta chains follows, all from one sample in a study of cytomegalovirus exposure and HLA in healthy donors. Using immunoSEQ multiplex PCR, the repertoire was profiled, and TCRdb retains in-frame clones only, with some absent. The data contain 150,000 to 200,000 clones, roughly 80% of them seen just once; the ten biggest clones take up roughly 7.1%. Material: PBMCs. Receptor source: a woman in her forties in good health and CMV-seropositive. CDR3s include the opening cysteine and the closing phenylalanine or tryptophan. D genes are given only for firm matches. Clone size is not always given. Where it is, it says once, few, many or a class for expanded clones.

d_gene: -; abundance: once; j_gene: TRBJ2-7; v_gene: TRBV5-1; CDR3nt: TGCGCCAGCAGCTTGAGGACACCGGGCGAGCAGTACTTC; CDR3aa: CASSLRTPGEQYF
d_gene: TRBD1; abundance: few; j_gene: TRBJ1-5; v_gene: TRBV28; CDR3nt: TGTGCCAGCAGTTTACGCCCCTGGACAGGGGTTAGCAATCAGCCCCAGCATTTT; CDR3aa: CASSLRPWTGVSNQPQHF
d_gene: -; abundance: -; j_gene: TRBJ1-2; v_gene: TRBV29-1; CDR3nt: TGCAGCGAAGAAAGAACAGGGATGGAGGCCGGCTACACCTTC; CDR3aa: CSEERTGMEAGYTF
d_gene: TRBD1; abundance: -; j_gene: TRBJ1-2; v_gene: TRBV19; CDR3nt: TGTGCCAGTAGTATTGGGCGTACAGGGGACGGAGGCTACACCTTC; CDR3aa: CASSIGRTGDGGYTF
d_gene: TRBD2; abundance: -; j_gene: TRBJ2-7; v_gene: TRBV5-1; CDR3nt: TGCGCCAGCAGCTTGGGGGCTAGCGGGGCCCACGAGCAGTACTTC; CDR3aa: CASSLGASGAHEQYF
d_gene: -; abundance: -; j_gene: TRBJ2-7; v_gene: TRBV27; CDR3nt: TGTGCCAGCAGCCCCGAACACCTCTCCTACGAGCAGTACTTC; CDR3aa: CASSPEHLSYEQYF
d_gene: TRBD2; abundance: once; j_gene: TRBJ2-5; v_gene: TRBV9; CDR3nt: TGTGCCAGCAGCGTATCTAGCGGGCGCCAAGAGACCCAGTACTTC; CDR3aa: CASSVSSGRQETQYF
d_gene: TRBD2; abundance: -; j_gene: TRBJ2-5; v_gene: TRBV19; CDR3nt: TGTGCCAGTAGTAAGGGTGGAAGGGAGGGGACCCAGTACTTC; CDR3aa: CASSKGGREGTQYF
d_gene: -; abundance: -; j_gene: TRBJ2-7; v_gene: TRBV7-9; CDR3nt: TGTGCCAGCAGCTTAGGAGACAGGTACGGGCGCGAGCAGTACTTC; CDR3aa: CASSLGDRYGREQYF
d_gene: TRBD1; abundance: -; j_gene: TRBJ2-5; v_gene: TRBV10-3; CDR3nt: TGTGCCATCAGTGAGCTGCGACAGGGGGAGACCCAGTACTTC; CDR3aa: CAISELRQGETQYF
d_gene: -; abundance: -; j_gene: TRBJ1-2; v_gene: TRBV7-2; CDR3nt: TGTGCCAGCACCCCAACAGGGTTCTATGGCTACACCTTC; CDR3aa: CASTPTGFYGYTF